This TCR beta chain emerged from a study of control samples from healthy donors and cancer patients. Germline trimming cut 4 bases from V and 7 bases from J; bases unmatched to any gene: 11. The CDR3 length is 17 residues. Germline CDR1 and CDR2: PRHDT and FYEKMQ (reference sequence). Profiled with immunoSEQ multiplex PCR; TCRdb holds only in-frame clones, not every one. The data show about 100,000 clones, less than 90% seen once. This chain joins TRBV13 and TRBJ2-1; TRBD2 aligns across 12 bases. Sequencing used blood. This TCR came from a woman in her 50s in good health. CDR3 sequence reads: CASSSASGGAGRNEQFF. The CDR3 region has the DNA TGTGCCAGCAGCTCGGCTAGCGGGGGGGCCGGTAGGAATGAGCAGTTCTTC.